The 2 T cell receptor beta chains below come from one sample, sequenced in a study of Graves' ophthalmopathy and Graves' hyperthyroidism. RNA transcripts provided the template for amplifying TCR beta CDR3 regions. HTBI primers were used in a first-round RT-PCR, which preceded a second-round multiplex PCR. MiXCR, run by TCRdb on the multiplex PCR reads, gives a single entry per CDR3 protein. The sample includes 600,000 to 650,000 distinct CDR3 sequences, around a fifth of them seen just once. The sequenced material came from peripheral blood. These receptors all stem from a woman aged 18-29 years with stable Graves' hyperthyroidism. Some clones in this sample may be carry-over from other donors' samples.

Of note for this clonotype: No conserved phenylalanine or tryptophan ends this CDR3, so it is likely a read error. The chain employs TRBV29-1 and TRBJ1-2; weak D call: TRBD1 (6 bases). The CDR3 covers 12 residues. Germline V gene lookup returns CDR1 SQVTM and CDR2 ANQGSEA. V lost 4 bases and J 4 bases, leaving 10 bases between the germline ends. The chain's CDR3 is CSVVDSSYGYTL. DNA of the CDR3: TGCAGCGTTGTGGACAGCTCCTATGGCTACACCCTC.

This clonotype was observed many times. The CDR3 is CASRIQGPGNTIYF. The CDR3 DNA sequence: TGTGCCAGCAGGATACAGGGCCCTGGAAACACCATATATTTT. V gene TRBV2 combines with J gene TRBJ1-3; possible D gene TRBD1, 6 bases. Deletions cut 6 bases from V and 2 bases from J, with 11 bases between. The CDR3 totals 14 residues. From germline, CDR1 is SNHLY and CDR2 FYNNEI.